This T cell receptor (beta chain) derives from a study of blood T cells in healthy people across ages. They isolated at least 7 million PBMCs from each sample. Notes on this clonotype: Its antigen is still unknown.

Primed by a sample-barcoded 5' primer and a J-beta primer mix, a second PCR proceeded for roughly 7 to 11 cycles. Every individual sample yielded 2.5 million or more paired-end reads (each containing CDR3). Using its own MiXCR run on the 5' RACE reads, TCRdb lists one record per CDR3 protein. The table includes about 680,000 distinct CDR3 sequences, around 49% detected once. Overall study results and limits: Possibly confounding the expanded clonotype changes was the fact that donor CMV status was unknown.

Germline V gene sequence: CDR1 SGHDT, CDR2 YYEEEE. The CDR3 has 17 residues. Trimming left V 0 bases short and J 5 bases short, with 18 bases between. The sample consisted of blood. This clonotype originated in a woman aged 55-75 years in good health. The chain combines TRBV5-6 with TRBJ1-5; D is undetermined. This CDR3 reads CASSLAGKGLGDQPQHF. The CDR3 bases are TGTGCCAGCAGCTTGGCCGGGAAAGGGTTGGGCGATCAGCCCCAGCATTTT.